This T cell receptor beta chain was retrieved from a study of shared clonotypes between healthy human individuals. The donors, all of them Caucasian adults, lived in Nashville, Tennessee. General study results and limits: Generation probabilities of non-shared clonotypes were lower (relative to those shared by all four donors).

A note on this clone: The antigen is not known.

The data were produced by immunoSEQ multiplex PCR, yet TCRdb's version contains in-frame clones alone and is incomplete. The sample holds some 2,000,000 clones, roughly 94% seen once. Sequenced input: naive CD4+ T cells sorted from blood. This sample's subset: CD45RA+ positively selected. The TCR was taken from a man aged 18 to 30 in good health.

CDR3 in amino acids: CASSLASGLYEQYF. CDR3 in DNA: TGTGCCAGCAGCCTTGCCTCAGGGCTGTACGAGCAGTACTTC. The chain uses TRBV11-2 and TRBJ2-7; perhaps TRBD1 as D (5 bases). The V gene lost 5 bases and the J gene lost 4 bases, with 15 bases spanning the gap. Germline assignment: CDR1 SGHAT and CDR2 FQNNGV. CDR3 length: 14 amino acids.